What follows are 13 T cell receptor beta chains derived from one specimen sequenced in a study of blood T cell repertoires in COVID-19. The assay was immunoSEQ multiplex PCR, and TCRdb's table has in-frame clones only and misses some. The data show 130,000 to 150,000 clones, about 83% seen once. Sample: peripheral blood. Receptor source: a middle-aged woman with acute or convalescent COVID-19.

The chain couples TRBV19 to TRBJ1-1, with D unresolved. Trimming shortened V by 5 bases and J by 7 bases, and 8 bases separated the two germline ends. Germline V gene sequence: CDR1 LNHDA, CDR2 SQIVND (reference sequence). CDR3 length: 11 amino acids. DNA for the CDR3: TGTGCCAGTAGTTGGGGAGGTGAAGCTTTCTTT. Its translation is CASSWGGEAFF.

This chain links TRBV2 with TRBJ2-7; 9 bases are shared with TRBD1. CDR3 length equals 14 residues. From germline, CDR1 is SNHLY and CDR2 FYNNEI. V was clipped by 9 bases and J by 6 bases; unmatched bases: 12. The CDR3 here is CASTQTGGSSEQYF. The CDR3 DNA reads TGTGCCAGTACCCAGACAGGGGGATCGAGCGAGCAGTACTTC. The entire variable domain, with the rest obtained from reference TRBV2 and TRBJ2-7, is as follows: EPEVTQTPSHQVTQMGQEVILRCVPISNHLYFYWYRQILGQKVEFLVSFYNNEISEKSEIFDDQFSVERPDGSNFTLKIRSTKLEDSAMYFCASTQTGGSSEQYFGPGTRLTVT.

The chain carries TRBV18 and TRBJ2-5, with D unresolved. Germline values: CDR1 KGHSH, CDR2 LQKENI. V was trimmed by 6 bases and J by 0 bases, leaving 11 bases between them. The CDR3 has 14 residues. CDR3 DNA: TGTGCCAGCTCCCTAGGCCGGTACCAAGAGACCCAGTACTTC. Amino acids: CASSLGRYQETQYF.

The CDR3 loop reads CASSLPGSSETQYF. CDR3 in DNA: TGTGCCAGTAGTCTTCCAGGCTCGTCCGAGACCCAGTACTTC. The chain recombines TRBV19 with TRBJ2-5; D unresolved. From germline, CDR1 is LNHDA and CDR2 SQIVND (reference sequence). CDR3 size: 14 residues. Deletions cut 5 bases from V and 5 bases from J, with 15 bases between.

The DNA of the CDR3 is TGTGCCAGCAGTTACCCTACGAGGGGACAGGGAAGTCGCTATGGCTACACCTTC. Its protein is CASSYPTRGQGSRYGYTF. The genes are TRBV6-2 or TRBV6-3 and TRBJ1-2; 9 bases match TRBD1. CDR3 length equals 18 residues. The germline CDR1 and CDR2 sequences are MNHEY and SVGEGT. With 2 bases clipped from V and 4 bases from J, the junction kept 14 bases outside the gene matches.

This clone was picked up one time. The rearrangement uses TRBV27 and TRBJ1-2; 8 bases fit TRBD1. The J segment lost 8 bases and the V segment lost 4 bases, leaving 12 bases of the junction unmatched. The CDR3 is 15 amino acids. Germline CDR1 and CDR2: MNHEY and SMNVEV (reference sequence). As DNA, the CDR3 is TGTGCCAGCAGTTCCCAGGGGGCGCGGGTGAAAGGCTACACCTTC. Protein: CASSSQGARVKGYTF.

The chain has TRBV4-1 and TRBJ2-2, with D possibly being TRBD2 (6 bases). The CDR3 consists of 16 residues. Germline V lookup: CDR1 MGHRA, CDR2 YSYEKL. With 8 bases removed from V and 1 base from J, the gap between germline ends came to 17 bases. CDR3 amino acids: CASRSGGPLNTGELFF. The DNA for the CDR3 is TGCGCCAGCCGGTCCGGGGGACCCTTGAACACCGGGGAGCTGTTTTTT.

J is TRBJ1-1 and V is TRBV20-1, with TRBD1 as a possible D gene (6 bases). Trimming took 2 bases from V and 8 from J, leaving 9 bases between them. Per the germline V gene, CDR1 is DFQATT and CDR2 is SNEGSKA (reference sequence). The length of the CDR3 is 11 residues. In DNA form, the CDR3 reads TGCAGTGCTAGATCTACAGGGGAAGCTTTCTTT. Translation gives CSARSTGEAFF.

The chain carries TRBV10-3 and TRBJ1-3, with D perhaps TRBD1 (6 bases). This CDR3 comprises 14 residues. V dropped 8 bases and J dropped 0 bases, with 11 bases sitting between them. In germline, CDR1 is ENHRY, CDR2 SYGVKD. The CDR3 spells CAIGDIVSGNTIYF. Written as DNA, the CDR3 is TGTGCCATCGGGGACATCGTCTCTGGAAACACCATATATTTT.

The chain uses TRBV7-2 and TRBJ2-3; 8 bases agree with TRBD2. Germline V lookup: CDR1 SGHTA, CDR2 FQGNSA. This CDR3 contains 15 residues. Unmatched junction bases numbered 6, after V lost 2 bases and J lost 5 bases. The CDR3 nucleotides are TGTGCCAGCAGCTTATCGGGGGGGCGGGGAGATACGCAGTATTTT. It codes for CASSLSGGRGDTQYF.

The chain combines TRBV28 with TRBJ1-2, with TRBD1 matching over 8 bases. Trimming took 7 bases from V and 8 from J; bases not matched to a gene: 15. Germline values: CDR1 MDHEN, CDR2 SYDVKM. The CDR3 consists of 15 residues. In DNA form, the CDR3 reads TGTGCCAGCACCCCTTTCGCCGACAGGGGAAACGGCTACACCTTC. This gives the protein CASTPFADRGNGYTF.

The rearrangement links TRBV11-2 to TRBJ2-7, with D possibly matching TRBD1 (5 bases). Trimming stripped 0 bases from V and 9 bases from J, with 12 bases between. The CDR3 runs 13 residues. Germline V lookup: CDR1 SGHAT, CDR2 FQNNGV. The DNA of the CDR3 is TGTGCCAGCAGCTTAGATCGGACAAGGGGGCAGTACTTC. Residues: CASSLDRTRGQYF.

About this clone itself: Other DNA sequences within the sample encode an identical CDR3. The chain links TRBV18 to TRBJ1-1, with D maybe TRBD1 (5 bases). CDR1 is KGHSH, CDR2 LQKENI, per germline. The V end was cut by 6 bases, the J end by 3 bases, with 11 bases between. CDR3 length: 13 amino acids. The DNA of the CDR3 is TGTGCCAGCTCCCCAGGGAGGGACACTGAAGCTTTCTTT. Protein sequence: CASSPGRDTEAFF.